This T cell receptor beta chain came from a study of blood T cell repertoires in COVID-19. Generated by immunoSEQ multiplex PCR, the TCRdb table keeps only in-frame clones and is missing some. Of roughly 250,000 clones listed, about 90% are singletons. Remarks on this clone: Other DNA variants within this sample encode the same CDR3.

This CDR3 is built from 13 residues. V dropped 3 bases and J dropped 1 base, with 6 bases sitting between them. This TCR came from a man aged 50 to 60 who had been exposed to COVID-19. Sequencing was done on a sample of PBMCs or T cells enriched from blood (not recorded which). The rearrangement joins TRBV12-3 or TRBV12-4 to TRBJ1-1, with no clear D. This chain's CDR3 is CASSLGPNTEAFF. DNA of the CDR3: TGTGCCAGCAGTTTGGGCCCGAACACTGAAGCTTTCTTT.